The 6 T cell receptor beta chains presented below share a single source sample, sequenced in a study of spatial heterogeneity in lung cancer. Each CDR3 protein is one row after TCRdb ran MiXCR on the 5' RACE reads. The sample yields more than 10,000 distinct CDR3 sequences, over 4.5% seen once. The time point denotes: sample taken at primary tumor resection. Unsorted samples of tumor, nontumor lung or frozen PBMC had their whole RNA sequenced. Specimen: PBMCs, collected at surgery. The source is a male donor with early-stage non-small cell lung cancer.

This clonotype was detected many times. The chain is built from TRBV7-2 and TRBJ2-1; 13 bases are shared with TRBD2. CDR1 is SGHTA and CDR2 is FQGNSA in the germline V gene. The CDR3 covers 15 residues. The V segment lost 4 bases and the J segment 7 bases; nucleotides outside the gene matches: 4. CDR3 residues: CASSSGLAGLNEQFF. The CDR3 DNA sequence: TGTGCCAGCAGCTCGGGACTAGCGGGACTTAATGAGCAGTTCTTC.

This clonotype qualifies as medium-sized. The gene calls are TRBV6-2 or TRBV6-3 and TRBJ1-1; D perhaps matches TRBD1 (6 bases). V lost 6 bases and J lost 0, with 11 bases in between. This CDR3 is 14 amino acids long. The V gene's germline CDR1 is MNHEY and CDR2 SVGEGT. The DNA of the CDR3 is TGTGCCAGCAGCTTCCGGACAGTGAACACTGAAGCTTTCTTT. It translates to CASSFRTVNTEAFF.

This clonotype is medium-sized within its sample. The chain links TRBV14 to TRBJ2-1, with D possibly TRBD2 on 5 matching bases. The ends were cut back, 4 bases at V and 0 bases at J, with 19 bases in the middle. The germline CDR1 and CDR2 sequences are SGHDN and FVKESK. CDR3 size: 18 residues. The CDR3 here is CASSPLSLSASSYNEQFF. In DNA form, the CDR3 reads TGTGCCAGCAGCCCGTTGAGCCTTAGCGCGAGCTCCTACAATGAGCAGTTCTTC.

The chain couples TRBV10-2 to TRBJ2-5; TRBD1 aligns across 9 bases. The V and J ends lost 6 bases and 2 bases, in that order; junction bases with no gene match: 4. CDR3 length: 14 residues. Germline V gene lookup returns CDR1 WSHSY and CDR2 SAAADI. This CDR3 reads CASRQGARQETQYF. The CDR3 DNA reads as TGCGCCAGCAGACAGGGGGCACGGCAAGAGACCCAGTACTTC.

This clonotype was recorded many times. The rearrangement links TRBV29-1 to TRBJ2-5; D is possibly TRBD1 (5 bases). V was clipped by 7 bases and J by 5 bases, with 17 bases between them. Germline V gene data show CDR1 as SQVTM and CDR2 as ANQGSEA. The length of the CDR3 is 13 residues. CDR3 in DNA: TGCAGCGCCGCGACAGACCCCCGGGAGACCCAGTACTTC. Translation: CSAATDPRETQYF. Together with reference TRBV29-1 and TRBJ2-5, the CDR3 gives the full variable domain: SAVISQKPSRDICQRGTSLTIQCQVDSQVTMMFWYRQQPGQSLTLIATANQGSEATYESGFVIDKFPISRPNLTFSTLTVSNMSPEDSSIYLCSAATDPRETQYFGPGTRLLVL.

This clonotype was seen many times. The chain joins TRBV12-3 or TRBV12-4 to TRBJ2-5; weak D call: TRBD1 (6 bases). The CDR3 contains 14 residues. Trimming shortened V by 3 bases and J by 3 bases, and 11 bases separated the two germline ends. The CDR3 loop reads CASSLYEGEETQYF. DNA of the CDR3: TGTGCCAGCAGTTTGTACGAGGGGGAAGAGACCCAGTACTTC.